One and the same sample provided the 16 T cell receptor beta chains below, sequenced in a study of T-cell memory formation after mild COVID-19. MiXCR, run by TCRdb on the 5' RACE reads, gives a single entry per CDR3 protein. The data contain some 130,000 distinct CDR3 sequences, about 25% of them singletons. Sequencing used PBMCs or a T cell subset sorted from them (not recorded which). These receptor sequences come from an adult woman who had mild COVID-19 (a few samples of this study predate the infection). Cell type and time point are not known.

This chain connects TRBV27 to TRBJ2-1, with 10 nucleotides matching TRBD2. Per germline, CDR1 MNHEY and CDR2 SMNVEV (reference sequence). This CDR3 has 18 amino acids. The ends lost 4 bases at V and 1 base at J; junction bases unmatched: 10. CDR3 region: CASSSASGSDRSYNEQFF. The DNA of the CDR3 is TGTGCCAGCAGTTCCGCTAGCGGGAGTGATCGGTCCTACAATGAGCAGTTCTTC.

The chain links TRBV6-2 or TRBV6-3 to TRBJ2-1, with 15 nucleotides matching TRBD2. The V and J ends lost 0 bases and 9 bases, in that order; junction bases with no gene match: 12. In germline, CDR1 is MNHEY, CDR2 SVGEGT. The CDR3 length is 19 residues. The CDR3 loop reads CASSYSGLAGGPESFEQFF. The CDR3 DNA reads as TGTGCCAGCAGTTACTCAGGACTAGCGGGAGGGCCGGAATCGTTTGAGCAGTTCTTC.

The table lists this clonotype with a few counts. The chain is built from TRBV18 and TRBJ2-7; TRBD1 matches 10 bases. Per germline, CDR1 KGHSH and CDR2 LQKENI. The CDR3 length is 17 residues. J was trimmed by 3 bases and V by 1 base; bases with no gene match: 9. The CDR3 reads CASSPLGTGVPHYEQYF. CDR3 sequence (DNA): TGTGCCAGCTCACCACTAGGGACAGGGGTCCCACACTACGAGCAGTACTTC.

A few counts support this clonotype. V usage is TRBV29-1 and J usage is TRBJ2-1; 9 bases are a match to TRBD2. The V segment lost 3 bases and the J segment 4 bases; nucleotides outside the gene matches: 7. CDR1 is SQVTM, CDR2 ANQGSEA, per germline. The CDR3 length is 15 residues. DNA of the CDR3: TGCAGCGTTGATCGGGCTAGCGGGGTATACAATGAGCAGTTCTTC. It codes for CSVDRASGVYNEQFF.

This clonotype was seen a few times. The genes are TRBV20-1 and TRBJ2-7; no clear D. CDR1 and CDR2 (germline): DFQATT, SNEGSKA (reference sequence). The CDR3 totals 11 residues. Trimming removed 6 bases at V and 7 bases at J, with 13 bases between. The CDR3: CSASSIWEQYF. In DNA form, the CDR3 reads TGCAGTGCGAGTTCTATTTGGGAGCAGTACTTC.

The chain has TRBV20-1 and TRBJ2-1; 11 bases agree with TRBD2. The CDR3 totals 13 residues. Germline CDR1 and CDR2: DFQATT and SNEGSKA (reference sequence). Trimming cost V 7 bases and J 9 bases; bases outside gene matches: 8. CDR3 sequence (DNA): TGCAGTGAACGCCTAGCGGGAGGTAGTGAGCAGTTCTTC. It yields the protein CSERLAGGSEQFF.

The CDR3 DNA reads as TGTGCCAGCAGCGAGAGCGGGCGAGGCGATACGCAGTATTTT. Translating it yields CASSESGRGDTQYF. The chain is built from TRBV9 and TRBJ2-3; TRBD2 is a possible D gene (6 bases). The CDR3 is made up of 14 amino acids. CDR1 SGDLS and CDR2 YYNGEE come from the germline V gene. Trimming took 3 bases from V and 6 from J, leaving 14 bases between them.

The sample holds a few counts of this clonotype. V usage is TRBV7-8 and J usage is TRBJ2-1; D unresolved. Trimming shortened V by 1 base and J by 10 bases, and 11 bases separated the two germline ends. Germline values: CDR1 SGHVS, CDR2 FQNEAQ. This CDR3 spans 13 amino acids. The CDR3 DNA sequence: TGTGCCAGCAGCTTAGTCGGTTCCGGGGAGCAGTTCTTC. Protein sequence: CASSLVGSGEQFF. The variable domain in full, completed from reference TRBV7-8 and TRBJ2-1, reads GAGVSQSPRYKVAKRGQDVALRCDPISGHVSLFWYQQALGQGPEFLTYFQNEAQLDKSGLPSDRFFAERPEGSVSTLKIQRTQQEDSAVYLCASSLVGSGEQFFGPGTRLTVL.

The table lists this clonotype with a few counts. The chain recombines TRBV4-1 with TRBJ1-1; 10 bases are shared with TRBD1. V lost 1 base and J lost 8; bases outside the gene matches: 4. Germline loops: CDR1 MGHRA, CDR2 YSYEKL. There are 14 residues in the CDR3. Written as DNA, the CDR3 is TGCGCCAGCAGCCAAGCCGGGACAGGGGCAGAAGCTTTCTTT. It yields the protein CASSQAGTGAEAFF.

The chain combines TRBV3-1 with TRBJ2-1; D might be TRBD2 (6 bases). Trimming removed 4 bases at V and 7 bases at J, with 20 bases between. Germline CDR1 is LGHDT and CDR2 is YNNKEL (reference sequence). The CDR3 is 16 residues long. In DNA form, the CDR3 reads TGTGCCAGCAGCCCCAACGGAGTCCGGGGGTGGAATGAGCAGTTCTTC. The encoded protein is CASSPNGVRGWNEQFF.

CDR3 amino acids: CASSLSANYGYTF. In DNA form, the CDR3 reads TGTGCCAGCAGTTTATCGGCTAACTATGGCTACACCTTC. The J gene is TRBJ1-2, the V gene TRBV27; D remains ambiguous. The germline gives CDR1 MNHEY, CDR2 SMNVEV (reference sequence). The CDR3 runs 13 residues. Trimming cost V 0 bases and J 0 bases, with 2 bases left between them.

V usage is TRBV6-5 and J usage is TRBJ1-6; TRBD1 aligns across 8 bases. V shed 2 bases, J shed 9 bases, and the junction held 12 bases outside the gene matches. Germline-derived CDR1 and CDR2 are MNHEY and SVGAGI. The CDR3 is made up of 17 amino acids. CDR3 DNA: TGTGCCAGCAGTTACCGACAGGGGACCCTGCTCGGTTCACCCCTCCACTTT. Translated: CASSYRQGTLLGSPLHF.

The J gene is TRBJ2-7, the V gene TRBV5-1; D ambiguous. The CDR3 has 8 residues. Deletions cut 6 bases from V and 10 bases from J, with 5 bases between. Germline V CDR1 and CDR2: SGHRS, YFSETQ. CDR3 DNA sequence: TGCGCCAGCACCCTTCAGTACTTC. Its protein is CASTLQYF.

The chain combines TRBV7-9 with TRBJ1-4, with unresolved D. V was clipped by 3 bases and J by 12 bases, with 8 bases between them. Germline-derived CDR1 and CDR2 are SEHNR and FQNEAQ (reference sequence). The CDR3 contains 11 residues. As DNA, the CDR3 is TGTGCCAGCAGCTTGTCGGTGGAACTGTTTTTT. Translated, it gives CASSLSVELFF.

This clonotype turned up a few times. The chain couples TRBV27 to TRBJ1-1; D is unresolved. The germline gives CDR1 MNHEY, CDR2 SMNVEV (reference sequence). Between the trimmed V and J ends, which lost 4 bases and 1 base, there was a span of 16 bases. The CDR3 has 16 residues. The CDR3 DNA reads TGTGCCAGCAGTTCCTACCCCCGGGATACGAACACTGAAGCTTTCTTT. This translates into CASSSYPRDTNTEAFF.

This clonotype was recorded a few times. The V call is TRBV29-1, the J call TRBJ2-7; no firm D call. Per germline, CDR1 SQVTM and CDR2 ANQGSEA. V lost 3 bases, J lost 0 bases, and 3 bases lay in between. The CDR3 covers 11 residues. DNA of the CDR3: TGCAGCGTTGACACCTCCTACGAGCAGTACTTC. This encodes CSVDTSYEQYF.